This T cell receptor (beta chain) derives from a study of blood T cell repertoires in COVID-19. The overall study: Sources were T cells, B-cell-depleted T cells, or PBMCs; the material itself was cDNA or gDNA.

Data came from immunoSEQ multiplex PCR; TCRdb stores just in-frame clones and leaves some out. The table records 360,000 or so clones, around nine tenths of them present only once. Germline V gives CDR1 KGHSH, CDR2 LQKENI. V gave up 11 bases and J gave up 1 base; unmatched junction bases: 5. The CDR3 loop spans 13 amino acids. The gene calls are TRBV18 and TRBJ2-7, with 10 bases lining up with TRBD1. The material sequenced was peripheral blood. The TCR originated in a woman aged 55-69 years with COVID-19, enrolled during active disease. The CDR3 coding sequence is TGTGCCGGTGGGACAGGGGTTTCCTACGAGCAGTACTTC. As protein: CAGGTGVSYEQYF.